This T cell receptor beta chain was found in a study of T cell repertoires in ileal Crohn's disease. The wider study: M6 samples are neoterminal ileum biopsies from postoperative colonoscopy.

Points from the study as a whole: Sorted CD8 T cells held more high-frequency clones than CD4.

The V gene's germline CDR1 is SGHTS and CDR2 YDEGEE. Trimming shortened V by 0 bases and J by 0 bases, and 9 bases separated the two germline ends. The length of the CDR3 is 15 residues. Comments on this clone: Its antigen is as yet unknown.

Around 490 nanograms of biopsy DNA per sample underwent TCRB immunosequencing. Libraries were prepared by immunoSEQ multiplex PCR; TCRdb keeps only in-frame clonotypes and omits some of them. The table shows about 62,000 clones, with roughly 91% occurring only once. Time point given: neoterminal ileum biopsy at postoperative endoscopy, about 6 months after surgery. The source material was ileal tissue. This receptor was identified in an adult with Crohn's disease. The chain is built from TRBV5-8 and TRBJ1-1; the D is unclear. CDR3 residues: CASSLELILNTEAFF. Written as DNA, the CDR3 is TGTGCCAGCAGCTTGGAACTAATTCTGAACACTGAAGCTTTCTTT.